What follows describes a single T cell receptor beta chain. This clone occurred a few times. Which antigen it targets is not known. Base qualities are missing; no much larger clone stands one base away. This sample was included in a study of T cell responses to AZD1222 COVID-19 vaccine (dated by TCRdb to the early 2020s). The study in broad terms: TCR sequencing was performed for about 250 trial participants, of whom about 200 were given two doses of AZD1222 and some 25 were given two doses of MenACWY control vaccine. Trial participants were enrolled by age into 18-55, 56-69 and 70-plus year subgroups, with 148, 28 and 57 TCR-sequenced participants respectively. What the research found in general, with its limitations: In the small 56-69-year group, the increase in depth fell short of significance, most likely because of low power. Participants were mostly white British and included more females than males, and it was suggested by the authors that clonal diversity may have been underestimated. Because no day 14 peak-response samples were available, repertoires were characterized only after the peak T cell response. After two AZD1222 doses, spike-specific TCR breadth and depth were significantly higher than at day 0 and than in MenACWY recipients. The vaccine-associated CD4 TCRs covered the entire spike protein, and the dominant responses fell in regions 160-218 and 743-854. Conclusions about previously exposed vaccinees were limited because only 5 or 6 AZD1222 recipients were SARS-CoV-2 seropositive at baseline. Reportedly, almost half of the unique spike-specific TCRs recognized epitopes lying outside the regions that are mutated in the B.1.351 and B.1.1.7 variants.

The CDR3 regions of human TCRbeta chains were analyzed by immunosequencing. The source study handled its data this way. Repertoire TCRs were checked for matches against a reference library of SARS-CoV-2-specific TCRs that had been generated using the MIRA antigen-specificity platform. Breadth was defined as the fraction of unique TCRs that were SARS-CoV-2-associated. Depth was defined as the fraction of total T cells that were SARS-CoV-2-associated. Using the MIRA data, each spike-specific TCR was mapped to the spike region that the TCR reacts to and placed in a CD4 or CD8 class. Log10-transformed breadth and depth values were compared by one-way ANOVA with Sidak's multiple comparisons tests. Sourced from immuneACCESS, this table was stored by TCRdb with only in-frame sequences that have V and J called. A share of the clones is absent; for the studies checked, an unresolved V gene accounts for under half, and the remainder has no known explanation. V and J calls and clone size come straight from that table; D and trimming were deduced from the DNA. The sample data list 50,000 to 65,000 clones, and about 81% of these were observed just once. Jointly, the top ten make up roughly 25% of the sample.

The time point label of this sample denotes: about 28 days (+/-7) after the second vaccine dose. AZD1222 recipients given second doses at about 4 weeks or at about 12 weeks were pooled, since spike-specific TCR depth and breadth were not found to differ between the two schedules. The vaccinee samples were drawn from two UK trials, COV001 and COV002, one of which was a single-blind randomized controlled phase 2/3 trial testing AZD1222 (ChAdOx1 nCoV-19) in healthy adults. Trial participant PBMC samples were collected at day 0 and day 28 after the second dose for TCRbeta chain sequencing. The starting material was peripheral blood, obtained 28 days after the second AZD1222 dose. This TCR was recovered from an adult who received the AZD1222 COVID-19 vaccine.

The CDR3 has the sequence CASSLGQAHYNEQFF. The DNA is TGTGCCAGCAGCTTGGGGCAGGCTCACTACAATGAGCAGTTCTTC. This chain is built from TRBV7-9 and TRBJ2-1, and TRBD1 may be the D gene, going by 5 matching bases. The CDR3, from cysteine to phenylalanine, totals 15 residues. Only the CDR3 part of the read is kept: 45 bases, read in frame from the first base. In the germline V gene (reference sequence), CDR1 corresponds to SEHNR and CDR2 to FQNEAQ. The trim is 3 bases for V and 3 bases for J, with a gap of 12 bases between the germline ends. The full variable domain, completed from the reference TRBV7-9 and TRBJ2-1 proteins outside the CDR3, reads DTGVSQNPRHKITKRGQNVTFRCDPISEHNRLYWYRQTLGQGPEFLTYFQNEAQLEKSRLLSDRFSAERPKGSFSTLEIQRTEQGDSAMYLCASSLGQAHYNEQFFGPGTRLTVL.